Each of the 27 T cell receptor beta chains below was sequenced from the same sample in a study of T cell changes during pregnancy in multiple sclerosis. This table comes from immunoSEQ multiplex PCR, and its TCRdb copy is limited to in-frame clones, with some not included. The sample contains about 110,000 clones, 92% of which appear only once. The material sequenced was peripheral blood, taken after pregnancy. Source of these receptors: a female donor with multiple sclerosis, enrolled in a pregnancy study.

The rearrangement joins TRBV11-3 to TRBJ2-3; TRBD1 might be the D (5 bases). With 5 bases removed from V and 2 bases from J, the gap between germline ends came to 8 bases. The CDR3 length is 13 residues. Germline assignment: CDR1 SGHNT and CDR2 YENEEA. The CDR3 region is CASSAQDTDTQYF. CDR3 nucleotides: TGTGCCAGCAGCGCACAGGACACAGATACGCAGTATTTT.

The V call is TRBV7-2, the J call TRBJ2-1; TRBD2 matches at 12 bases. The junction had 6 bases not matched to a gene; V was cut back by 5 bases and J by 4 bases. This CDR3 has 16 residues. Germline V lookup: CDR1 SGHTA, CDR2 FQGNSA. CDR3 nucleotides: TGTGCCAGCAGCAGGGGACTAGCGGGCCCATACAATGAGCAGTTCTTC. As protein: CASSRGLAGPYNEQFF.

The V call is TRBV30, the J call TRBJ1-2; 7 positions match TRBD1. Germline CDR1 GTSNPN, CDR2 SVGIG (reference sequence). The CDR3 is 12 residues long. V was clipped by 5 bases and J by 6 bases; unmatched bases: 6. The CDR3 DNA follows: TGTGCCTGGTTACAGGGGTTCAATGGCTACACCTTC. Amino acids: CAWLQGFNGYTF.

The gene calls are TRBV9 and TRBJ2-1; 9 nucleotides align to TRBD1. The CDR3 loop spans 16 amino acids. Germline assignment: CDR1 SGDLS and CDR2 YYNGEE. With V trimmed by 2 bases and J by 7 bases, 10 bases remained unmatched. CDR3 coding DNA: TGTGCCAGCAGCGTGCGTCATGGGACAGGGTTGAATGAGCAGTTCTTC. Translating it yields CASSVRHGTGLNEQFF.

V and J are TRBV18 and TRBJ2-7, with TRBD1 matching 8 bases. Looked up from germline, CDR1 is KGHSH and CDR2 is LQKENI. The CDR3 spans 15 residues. The junction had 4 bases not matched to a gene; V was cut back by 3 bases and J by 0 bases. CDR3 loop: CASSPLQGVSYEQYF. CDR3 bases: TGTGCCAGCTCACCCCTACAGGGGGTCTCCTACGAGCAGTACTTC.

The chain recombines TRBV11-2 with TRBJ1-1, with 9 bases aligning to TRBD1. In germline, CDR1 is SGHAT, CDR2 FQNNGV. CDR3 length equals 16 residues. The V and J ends lost 2 bases and 0 bases, in that order; junction bases with no gene match: 4. The CDR3, as DNA: TGTGCCAGCAGCTTAACAAGGGACAGGGTGAACACTGAAGCTTTCTTT. Translation: CASSLTRDRVNTEAFF.

V gene TRBV30 combines with J gene TRBJ1-1; weak D call: TRBD1 (5 bases). This CDR3 is 11 amino acids long. CDR1 is GTSNPN, CDR2 SVGIG, per germline (reference sequence). V lost 4 bases and J lost 4, with 7 bases in between. In nucleotides, the CDR3 is TGTGCCTGGATAAGGGGCACTGAAGCTTTCTTT. Its translation: CAWIRGTEAFF.

V usage is TRBV19 and J usage is TRBJ2-7, with TRBD2 matching 10 bases. The trim removed 5 bases at V and 5 bases at J, leaving 6 bases unmatched. The length of the CDR3 is 14 residues. Germline V gives CDR1 LNHDA, CDR2 SQIVND (reference sequence). The CDR3 protein is CASSPGLAVDEQYF. As DNA, the CDR3 is TGTGCCAGTAGTCCTGGACTAGCGGTCGACGAGCAGTACTTC. The full variable domain, completed using reference TRBV19 and TRBJ2-7, is DGGITQSPKYLFRKEGQNVTLSCEQNLNHDAMYWYRQDPGQGLRLIYYSQIVNDFQKGDIAEGYSVSREKKESFPLTVTSAQKNPTAFYLCASSPGLAVDEQYFGPGTRLTVT.

J is TRBJ2-5 and V is TRBV2, with 10 bases aligning to TRBD2. This CDR3 is 14 amino acids long. CDR1 SNHLY and CDR2 FYNNEI come from the germline V gene. After removal of 6 bases from V and 4 bases from J, the junction contained 5 bases not matched to a gene. CDR3 region: CASRKTSGRETQYF. The DNA of the CDR3 is TGTGCCAGCAGAAAGACTAGCGGGCGAGAGACCCAGTACTTC.

V usage is TRBV5-4 and J usage is TRBJ2-6; D gene unclear. Looked up from germline, CDR1 is SGHNT and CDR2 is YYREEE (reference sequence). The CDR3 loop spans 15 amino acids. V shed 0 bases and J shed 1 base, with 5 bases lying between them. CDR3 sequence (DNA): TGTGCCAGCAGCTTGGCGGGTTCTGGGGCCAACGTCCTGACTTTC. This encodes CASSLAGSGANVLTF.

In this sample, this clone turned up once. The V and J genes are TRBV6-1 and TRBJ1-5; D possibly corresponds to TRBD1 (6 bases). Trimming cost V 4 bases and J 2 bases, with 12 bases left between them. Germline V lookup: CDR1 MNHNS, CDR2 SASEGT. CDR3 length: 15 amino acids. This CDR3 is CASSVLSGGNQPQHF. CDR3 sequence (DNA): TGTGCCAGCAGTGTTTTGTCAGGGGGCAATCAGCCCCAGCATTTT.

This clone was detected only a few times. The chain is built from TRBV27 and TRBJ1-1; D gene uncertain. Germline CDR1 is MNHEY and CDR2 is SMNVEV (reference sequence). The CDR3 is 14 amino acids. Trimming left V 2 bases short and J 0 bases short, with 7 bases between. The CDR3 sequence: CASSLTVMNTEAFF. CDR3 sequence (DNA): TGTGCCAGCAGTTTAACAGTCATGAACACTGAAGCTTTCTTT.

V and J are TRBV5-6 and TRBJ1-2, with TRBD1 as a possible D gene (5 bases). This CDR3 has 16 residues. Germline V gene data show CDR1 as SGHDT and CDR2 as YYEEEE. V dropped 0 bases and J dropped 0 bases, with 12 bases sitting between them. This chain's CDR3 is CASSLGEQVPNYGYTF. The CDR3 DNA is TGTGCCAGCAGCTTGGGGGAACAGGTTCCTAACTATGGCTACACCTTC.

This chain connects TRBV11-2 to TRBJ2-3, with D possibly TRBD2 on 5 matching bases. Germline CDR1 is SGHAT and CDR2 is FQNNGV. The length of the CDR3 is 15 residues. V lost 5 bases to trimming and J lost 4 bases, with 16 bases between them. This chain's CDR3 is CASSRRGAEADTQYF. As DNA, the CDR3 is TGTGCCAGCAGCCGACGGGGAGCGGAGGCAGATACGCAGTATTTT.

The rearrangement links TRBV5-4 to TRBJ1-2, with 9 positions matching TRBD1. Germline values: CDR1 SGHNT, CDR2 YYREEE (reference sequence). The V segment lost 4 bases and the J segment 4 bases; nucleotides outside the gene matches: 2. CDR3 length: 13 amino acids. This CDR3 is CASSDRGGYGYTF. The CDR3 DNA reads TGTGCCAGCAGCGACAGGGGGGGCTATGGCTACACCTTC. Combining the CDR3 with reference TRBV5-4 and TRBJ1-2 gives the whole variable domain ETGVTQSPTHLIKTRGQQVTLRCSSQSGHNTVSWYQQALGQGPQFIFQYYREEENGRGNFPPRFSGLQFPNYSSELNVNALELDDSALYLCASSDRGGYGYTFGSGTRLTVV.

The CDR3 DNA reads as TGTGCCATCAGTGAGTCTTACCCGGGAGGTCAGCCCCAGCATTTT. This gives the protein CAISESYPGGQPQHF. This rearrangement joins TRBV10-3 to TRBJ1-5; no firm D call. Germline-derived CDR1 and CDR2 are ENHRY and SYGVKD. The CDR3 extends over 15 amino acids. V lost 0 bases and J lost 6, with 12 bases in between.

CDR3: CASSLEVGGVGSYEQYF. The CDR3 nucleotides are TGCGCCAGCAGCTTGGAGGTAGGAGGGGTCGGATCCTACGAGCAGTACTTC. The chain joins TRBV5-1 to TRBJ2-7; D is perhaps TRBD2 (6 bases). Per germline, CDR1 SGHRS and CDR2 YFSETQ. The V end was cut by 0 bases, the J end by 1 base, with 17 bases between. The CDR3 covers 17 residues.

This chain links TRBV7-9 with TRBJ2-1; weak D call: TRBD2 (6 bases). This CDR3 region has 13 residues. Germline V gene lookup returns CDR1 SEHNR and CDR2 FQNEAQ (reference sequence). V was clipped by 9 bases and J by 5 bases, with 14 bases between them. The CDR3 DNA follows: TGTGCCAGGACCCGCCCGGGGGACAATGAGCAGTTCTTC. It encodes CARTRPGDNEQFF.

The chain is built from TRBV4-1 and TRBJ1-4, with 9 nucleotides matching TRBD1. The CDR3 totals 14 residues. V trimming: 2 bases; J trimming: 12 bases; junction bases outside the gene matches: 7. Germline-derived CDR1 and CDR2 are MGHRA and YSYEKL. The CDR3 sequence: CASSQNRGRPELFF. CDR3 in DNA: TGCGCCAGCAGCCAAAACAGGGGGCGACCGGAACTGTTTTTT.

V gene TRBV5-4 combines with J gene TRBJ2-3; 9 bases map to TRBD1. Germline V gene lookup returns CDR1 SGHNT and CDR2 YYREEE (reference sequence). V trimming: 2 bases; J trimming: 5 bases; junction bases outside the gene matches: 6. The CDR3 is 15 amino acids. CDR3 sequence (DNA): TGTGCCAGCAGCTTCCGGGACAGGGTCGGAGATACGCAGTATTTT. Encoded protein: CASSFRDRVGDTQYF.

This chain's CDR3 is CASSLSRLADTDTQYF. Here the CDR3 DNA reads TGTGCCAGCAGCTTGTCCCGGCTAGCGGACACAGATACGCAGTATTTT. This chain joins TRBV5-5 and TRBJ2-3, with 7 positions matching TRBD2. V shed 1 base, J shed 2 bases, and the junction held 7 bases outside the gene matches. Germline CDR1 and CDR2: SGHKS and YYEKEE (reference sequence). The CDR3 runs 16 residues. Full variable domain (remainder filled in from reference TRBV5-5 and TRBJ2-3): DAGVTQSPTHLIKTRGQQVTLRCSPISGHKSVSWYQQVLGQGPQFIFQYYEKEERGRGNFPDRFSARQFPNYSSELNVNALLLGDSALYLCASSLSRLADTDTQYFGPGTRLTVL.

V is TRBV5-1 and J is TRBJ1-1, with TRBD1 matching over 9 bases. V gave up 2 bases and J gave up 2 bases; unmatched junction bases: 10. The CDR3 contains 17 residues. Germline-derived CDR1 and CDR2 are SGHRS and YFSETQ. This chain's CDR3 is CASSLRGQGPSNTEAFF. The CDR3 nucleotides are TGCGCCAGCAGCTTAAGAGGACAGGGGCCTTCTAACACTGAAGCTTTCTTT. Supplemented by reference TRBV5-1 and TRBJ1-1, the full variable domain reads KAGVTQTPRYLIKTRGQQVTLSCSPISGHRSVSWYQQTPGQGLQFLFEYFSETQRNKGNFPGRFSGRQFSNSRSEMNVSTLELGDSALYLCASSLRGQGPSNTEAFFGQGTRLTVV.

V and J are TRBV18 and TRBJ2-7; possibly TRBD1 for D (6 bases). The CDR3 extends over 15 amino acids. From germline, CDR1 is KGHSH and CDR2 LQKENI. Between the trimmed V and J ends, which lost 2 bases and 3 bases, there was a span of 14 bases. CDR3 loop: CASSPTWDTNYEQYF. DNA for the CDR3: TGTGCCAGCTCACCAACATGGGACACGAACTACGAGCAGTACTTC.

The genes are TRBV5-1 and TRBJ1-1; D may be TRBD1 (6 bases). This CDR3 region has 16 residues. Between the trimmed V and J ends, which lost 0 bases and 5 bases, there was a span of 17 bases. Per germline, CDR1 SGHRS and CDR2 YFSETQ. The CDR3 region is CASSLAPGGRKTEAFF. For the CDR3, the DNA is TGCGCCAGCAGCTTGGCCCCCGGGGGGCGGAAAACTGAAGCTTTCTTT.

The CDR3 sequence is CASSGDIGYEQYF. The CDR3, as DNA: TGCGCCAGCAGTGGGGACATCGGCTACGAGCAGTACTTC. The chain couples TRBV10-1 to TRBJ2-7; a possible D gene is TRBD1 (6 bases). The CDR3 extends over 13 amino acids. The V end was cut by 4 bases, the J end by 3 bases, with 10 bases between. CDR1 and CDR2 from the germline V gene are WNHNN and SYGVQD (reference sequence).

CDR3 region: CASSFGREVAPYYEQYF. The CDR3 nucleotides are TGTGCCAGCAGTTTTGGGCGGGAGGTGGCCCCTTACTACGAGCAGTACTTC. The chain has TRBV28 and TRBJ2-7, with 8 positions matching TRBD2. The CDR3 spans 17 residues. From germline, CDR1 is MDHEN and CDR2 SYDVKM. Losses at the gene ends were 3 bases for V and 3 bases for J; bases not matched to a gene: 13.

This chain connects TRBV30 to TRBJ2-3, with D perhaps matching TRBD1 (6 bases). V was pared by 2 bases and J by 3 bases, with 15 bases between. There are 15 residues in the CDR3. Germline loops: CDR1 GTSNPN, CDR2 SVGIG (reference sequence). The CDR3 DNA reads TGTGCCTGGAGTACGACAGGTCTGGGTACAGATACGCAGTATTTT. Its translation is CAWSTTGLGTDTQYF.